The 10 T cell receptor beta chains presented below share a single source sample, sequenced in a study of T-cell memory formation after mild COVID-19. TCRdb analysed the 5' RACE reads with MiXCR anew, one entry per CDR3 protein. The sample holds 380,000 or so distinct CDR3 sequences, approximately 14% seen once. The source material was PBMCs or a T cell subset sorted from them (not recorded which). The source of these receptors is a man between 18 and 35 years old who had mild COVID-19 (a few samples of this study predate the infection). Cell type and time point are not known.

Many counts were recorded for this clonotype. The V and J genes are TRBV12-3 or TRBV12-4 and TRBJ1-1, with D hard to call. Trimming cost V 10 bases and J 2 bases, with 14 bases left between them. CDR3 length equals 13 residues. The DNA for the CDR3 is TGTGCCACTCGACTGCAGGTTAACACTGAAGCTTTCTTT. This sequence encodes CATRLQVNTEAFF.

A few counts support this clonotype. The rearrangement joins TRBV11-2 to TRBJ2-5; D unclear. This CDR3 comprises 16 residues. Per germline, CDR1 SGHAT and CDR2 FQNNGV. V shed 4 bases and J shed 5 bases, with 20 bases lying between them. The CDR3 sequence: CASSSVSRTAGETQYF. Here the CDR3 DNA reads TGTGCCAGCAGCTCCGTTTCTCGGACGGCTGGGGAGACCCAGTACTTC.

This clonotype was counted at least ten times. The chain carries TRBV7-3 and TRBJ2-1, with D possibly being TRBD2 (5 bases). Germline CDR1 and CDR2: SGHTA and FQGTGA. Trimming left V 0 bases short and J 0 bases short, with 6 bases between. CDR3 length equals 15 residues. CDR3 sequence: CASSLTTNSYNEQFF. In nucleotides, the CDR3 is TGTGCCAGCAGCTTAACGACTAACTCCTACAATGAGCAGTTCTTC.

This clonotype was seen a single time. V and J are TRBV5-1 and TRBJ1-1, with TRBD1 matching over 7 bases. Germline trimming cut 2 bases from V and 3 bases from J; bases unmatched to any gene: 4. This CDR3 spans 14 amino acids. Germline CDR1 and CDR2: SGHRS and YFSETQ. CDR3 DNA: TGCGCCAGCAGCTTAGGGGGCGGGGACACTGAAGCTTTCTTT. It specifies CASSLGGGDTEAFF.

This clonotype was seen a handful of times. V and J are TRBV6-2 or TRBV6-3 and TRBJ2-3; D gene uncertain. This CDR3 is built from 14 residues. Looked up from germline, CDR1 is MNHEY and CDR2 is SVGEGT. Trimming took 5 bases from V and 9 from J, leaving 18 bases between them. CDR3: CASSMDGRRTTQYF. CDR3 sequence (DNA): TGTGCCAGCAGTATGGACGGTCGTAGAACAACGCAGTATTTT.

This clonotype was picked up many times. The J gene is TRBJ2-3, the V gene TRBV5-1; 8 positions match TRBD2. V gave up 0 bases and J gave up 6 bases; unmatched junction bases: 9. The CDR3 extends over 16 amino acids. Germline loops: CDR1 SGHRS, CDR2 YFSETQ. DNA for the CDR3: TGCGCCAGCAGCTTGGCCGGCGGGGGGCCCGTGGATACGCAGTATTTT. It is translated as CASSLAGGGPVDTQYF.

V is TRBV20-1 and J is TRBJ2-1; D call uncertain. The germline gives CDR1 DFQATT, CDR2 SNEGSKA (reference sequence). The CDR3 runs to 13 residues. The V gene lost 5 bases and the J gene lost 0 bases, with 8 bases spanning the gap. Written as DNA, the CDR3 is TGCAGTGCTTTGTTCAACTCCTACAATGAGCAGTTCTTC. Translating it yields CSALFNSYNEQFF.

This clonotype was counted at least ten times. The chain has TRBV5-1 and TRBJ2-2; 11 bases match TRBD1. Unmatched junction bases numbered 9, after V lost 4 bases and J lost 4 bases. The CDR3 is made up of 17 amino acids. Germline CDR1 is SGHRS and CDR2 is YFSETQ. The CDR3 loop reads CASSLIPGTGGTGELFF. CDR3 sequence (DNA): TGCGCCAGCAGCCTGATCCCCGGGACAGGGGGCACCGGGGAGCTGTTTTTT. The complete variable domain, with remaining parts taken from reference TRBV5-1 and TRBJ2-2, reads KAGVTQTPRYLIKTRGQQVTLSCSPISGHRSVSWYQQTPGQGLQFLFEYFSETQRNKGNFPGRFSGRQFSNSRSEMNVSTLELGDSALYLCASSLIPGTGGTGELFFGEGSRLTVL.

The chain is built from TRBV10-3 and TRBJ2-2; no clear D. CDR1 and CDR2 from the germline V gene are ENHRY and SYGVKD. Trimming removed 3 bases from V and 2 bases from J, with 10 bases in between. The CDR3 spans 15 residues. The CDR3 region has the DNA TGTGCCATCAGTGACCGGCAGGACAACACCGGGGAGCTGTTTTTT. Translating it yields CAISDRQDNTGELFF.

In DNA form, the CDR3 reads TGTGCCAGCAGCTTCTCTGTCGGACAGGGGATGAACACTGAAGCTTTCTTT. It codes for CASSFSVGQGMNTEAFF. The chain recombines TRBV11-2 with TRBJ1-1; the match to TRBD1 covers 9 bases. Germline V lookup: CDR1 SGHAT, CDR2 FQNNGV. J lost 0 bases, V lost 3 bases, and 8 bases had no gene match. The CDR3 covers 17 residues.